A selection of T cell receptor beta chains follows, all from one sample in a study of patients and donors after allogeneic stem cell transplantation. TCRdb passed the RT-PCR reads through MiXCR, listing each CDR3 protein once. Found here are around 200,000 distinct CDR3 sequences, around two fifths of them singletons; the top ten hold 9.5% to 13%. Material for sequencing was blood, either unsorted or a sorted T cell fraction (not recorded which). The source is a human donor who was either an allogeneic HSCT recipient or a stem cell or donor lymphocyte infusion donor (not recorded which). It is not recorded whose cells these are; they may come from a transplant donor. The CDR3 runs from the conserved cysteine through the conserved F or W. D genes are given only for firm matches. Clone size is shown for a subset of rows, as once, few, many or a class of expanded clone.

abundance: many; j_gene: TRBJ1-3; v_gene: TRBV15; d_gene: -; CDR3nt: TGTGCCACCAGCAGAGATCTGGCAATAGGGAACACCATATATTTT; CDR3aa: CATSRDLAIGNTIYF
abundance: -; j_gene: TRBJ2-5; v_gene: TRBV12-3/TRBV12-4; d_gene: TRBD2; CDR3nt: TGTGCCAGCAGCCCGGGACTAGCGGGCCCGTACCAAGAGACCCAGTACTTC; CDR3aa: CASSPGLAGPYQETQYF
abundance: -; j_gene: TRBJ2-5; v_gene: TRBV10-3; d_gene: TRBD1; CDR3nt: TGTGCCACTAAATGGGACAGGGTACTTCAAGAGACCCAGTACTTC; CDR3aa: CATKWDRVLQETQYF
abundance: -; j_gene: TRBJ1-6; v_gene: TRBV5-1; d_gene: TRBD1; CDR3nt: TGCGCCAGCAGCTCCGGACAGGGAGAAAATTCACCCCTCCACTTT; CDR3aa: CASSSGQGENSPLHF
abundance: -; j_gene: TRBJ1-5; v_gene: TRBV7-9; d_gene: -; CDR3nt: TGTGCCAGCAGCCCTAAGGGATCGAGCAATCAGCCCCAGCATTTT; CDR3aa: CASSPKGSSNQPQHF
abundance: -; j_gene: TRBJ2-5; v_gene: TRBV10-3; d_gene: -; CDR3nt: TGTGCCATCAGTGAGTCGAGACAAGAGACCCAGTACTTC; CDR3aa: CAISESRQETQYF
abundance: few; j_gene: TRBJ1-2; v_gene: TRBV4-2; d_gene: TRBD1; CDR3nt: TGTGCCAGCAGCCCGCAGAGGGGACAGGTCGATGGCTACACCTTC; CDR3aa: CASSPQRGQVDGYTF
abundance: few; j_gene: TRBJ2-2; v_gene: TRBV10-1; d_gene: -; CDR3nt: TGCGCCACCTCCAAAGAAGGGTCCGGGGAGCTGTTTTTT; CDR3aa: CATSKEGSGELFF
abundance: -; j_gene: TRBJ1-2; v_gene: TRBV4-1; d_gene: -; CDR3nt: TGCGCCAGCAGCCAAGTACGTGACAATAACTATGGCTACACCTTC; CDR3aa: CASSQVRDNNYGYTF
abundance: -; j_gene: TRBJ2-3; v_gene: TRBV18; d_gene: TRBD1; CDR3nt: TGTGCCAGCTCACCACAGTTCCGGGACAGGCCCACAGATACGCAGTATTTT; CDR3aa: CASSPQFRDRPTDTQYF
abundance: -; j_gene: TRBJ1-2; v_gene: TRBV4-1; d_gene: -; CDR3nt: TGCGCCAGCAGCCAATTCCCCACAGGTAGATCGGATGGCTACACCTTC; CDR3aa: CASSQFPTGRSDGYTF
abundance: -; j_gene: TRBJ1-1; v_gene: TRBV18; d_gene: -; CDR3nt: TGTGCCAGCTCTCAAAACAGGGAGGGGACTGAAGCTTTCTTT; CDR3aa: CASSQNREGTEAFF
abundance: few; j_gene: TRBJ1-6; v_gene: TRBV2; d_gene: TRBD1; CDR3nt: TGTGCCAGCAGCGGACAGGGTCGGTCCTATAATTCACCCCTCCACTTT; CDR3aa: CASSGQGRSYNSPLHF
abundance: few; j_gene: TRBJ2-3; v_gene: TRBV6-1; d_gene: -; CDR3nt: TGTGCCAGCAGTGATCCGCCAGGCGATACGCAGTATTTT; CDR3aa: CASSDPPGDTQYF
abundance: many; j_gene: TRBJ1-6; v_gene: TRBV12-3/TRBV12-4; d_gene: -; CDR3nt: TGTGCCAGCAGCCGGGGGCGAGACACCCTCCACTTT; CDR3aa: CASSRGRDTLHF
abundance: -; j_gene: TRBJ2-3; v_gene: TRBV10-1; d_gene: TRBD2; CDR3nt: TGCGCCAGCAGTGAGAATAGCGGGGGAACAGATACGCAGTATTTT; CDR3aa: CASSENSGGTDTQYF
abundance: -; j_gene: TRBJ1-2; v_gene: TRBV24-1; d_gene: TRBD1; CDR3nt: TGTGCCACCAGTGCCGGGGACAGTCTATTCTATGGCTACACCTTC; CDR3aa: CATSAGDSLFYGYTF
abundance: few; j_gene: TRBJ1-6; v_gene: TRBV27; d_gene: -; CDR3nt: TGTGCCAGCAGCGAGAGTCCAACCTATAATTCACCCCTCCACTTT; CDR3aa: CASSESPTYNSPLHF
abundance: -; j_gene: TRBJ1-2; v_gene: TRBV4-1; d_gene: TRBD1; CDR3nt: TGCGCCAGCAGCCAAGGGACAGGGGGATATGGCTACACCTTC; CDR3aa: CASSQGTGGYGYTF
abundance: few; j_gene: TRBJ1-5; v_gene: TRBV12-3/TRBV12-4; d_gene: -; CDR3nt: TGTGCCAGCAGTTTAGAGTTCAGGGCTTTGAGCAATCAGCCCCAGCATTTT; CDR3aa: CASSLEFRALSNQPQHF
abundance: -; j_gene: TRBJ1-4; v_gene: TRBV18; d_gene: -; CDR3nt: TGTGCCAGCTCACCAACGGGGGATGAAAAACTGTTTTTT; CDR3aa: CASSPTGDEKLFF
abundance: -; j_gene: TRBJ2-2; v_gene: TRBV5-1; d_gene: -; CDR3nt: TGCGCCAGCAGCTTGGGGGTTATGAGGAACGCCGGGGAGCTGTTTTTT; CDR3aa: CASSLGVMRNAGELFF
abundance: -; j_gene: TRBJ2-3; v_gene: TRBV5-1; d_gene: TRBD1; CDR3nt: TGCGCCAGCAGCTCCGGACAGGGCGAGGATACGCAGTATTTT; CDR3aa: CASSSGQGEDTQYF
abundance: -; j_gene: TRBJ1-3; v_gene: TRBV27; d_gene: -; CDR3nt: TGTGCCAGCAGTTCACAGGGATCTTCTGGAAACACCATATATTTT; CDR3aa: CASSSQGSSGNTIYF
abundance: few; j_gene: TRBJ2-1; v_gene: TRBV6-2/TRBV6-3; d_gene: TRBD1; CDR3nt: TGTGCCAGCCAGTCCTGGGACAGGAGCTACAATGAGCAGTTCTTC; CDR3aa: CASQSWDRSYNEQFF
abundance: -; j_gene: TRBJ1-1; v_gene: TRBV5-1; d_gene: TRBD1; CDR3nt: TGCGCCAGCAGCTCCGGACAGGGAGGGGCAGCTTTCTTT; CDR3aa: CASSSGQGGAAFF
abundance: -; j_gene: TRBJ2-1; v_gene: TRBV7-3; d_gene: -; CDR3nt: TGTGCCAGCAGCTTAGACCCCGGTGAGCAGTTCTTC; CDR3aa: CASSLDPGEQFF
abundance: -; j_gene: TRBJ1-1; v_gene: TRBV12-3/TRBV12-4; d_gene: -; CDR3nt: TGTGCCAGCAGTCTCCCGGTGAACACTGAAGCTTTCTTT; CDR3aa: CASSLPVNTEAFF
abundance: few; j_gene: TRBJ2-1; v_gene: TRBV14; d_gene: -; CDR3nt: TGTGCCAGCAGCCAAGAAAATAGAGAGCAGTTCTTC; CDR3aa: CASSQENREQFF